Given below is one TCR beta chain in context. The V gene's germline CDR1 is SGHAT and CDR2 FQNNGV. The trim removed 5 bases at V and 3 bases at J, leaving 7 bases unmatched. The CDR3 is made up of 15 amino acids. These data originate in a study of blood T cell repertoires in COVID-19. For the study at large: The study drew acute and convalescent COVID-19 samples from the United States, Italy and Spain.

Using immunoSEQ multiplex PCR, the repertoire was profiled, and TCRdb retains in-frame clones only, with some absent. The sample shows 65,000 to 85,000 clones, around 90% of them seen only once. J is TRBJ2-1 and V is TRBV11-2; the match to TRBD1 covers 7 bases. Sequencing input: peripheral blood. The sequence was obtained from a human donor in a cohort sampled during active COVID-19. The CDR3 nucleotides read TGTGCCAGCAGCCCGGGGACAGCTTTCTACAATGAGCAGTTCTTC. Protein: CASSPGTAFYNEQFF.